A single sample gave rise to the 21 T cell receptor beta chains below, sequenced in a study of cytomegalovirus exposure and HLA in healthy donors. The PCR made use of 60 Vbeta and 13 Jbeta primers. Profiled with immunoSEQ multiplex PCR; TCRdb holds only in-frame clones, not every one. The sample includes roughly 150,000 clones, roughly 76% of them seen just once. Source material: PBMCs. The receptors derive from a male donor in good health and CMV-seronegative.

This clone turned up a few times. This chain links TRBV4-1 with TRBJ2-7; D is ambiguous. Germline V gene lookup returns CDR1 MGHRA and CDR2 YSYEKL. V lost 1 base, J lost 5 bases, and 6 bases lay in between. The CDR3 consists of 12 residues. The CDR3 spells CASSQGGHEQYF. The CDR3 region has the DNA TGCGCCAGCAGCCAAGGTGGCCACGAGCAGTACTTC.

The chain couples TRBV2 to TRBJ2-7, with D possibly being TRBD1 (5 bases). The CDR3 sequence is 12 residues long. The V gene lost 6 bases and the J gene lost 2 bases, with 8 bases spanning the gap. Germline CDR1 is SNHLY and CDR2 is FYNNEI. CDR3 amino acids: CASRQDTYEQYF. CDR3 DNA sequence: TGTGCCAGCAGGCAGGACACCTACGAGCAGTACTTC.

A few counts support this clone. The rearrangement links TRBV5-6 to TRBJ1-6; tentative D call: TRBD1 (5 bases). CDR3 size: 18 residues. V lost 2 bases, J lost 5 bases, and 20 bases lay in between. Germline loops: CDR1 SGHDT, CDR2 YYEEEE. CDR3 sequence (DNA): TGTGCCAGCAGCTTATTAACTTGGGGGGATCCCAATAATTCACCCCTCCACTTT. Residues: CASSLLTWGDPNNSPLHF. Combining the CDR3 with reference TRBV5-6 and TRBJ1-6 gives the whole variable domain DAGVTQSPTHLIKTRGQQVTLRCSPKSGHDTVSWYQQALGQGPQFIFQYYEEEERQRGNFPDRFSGHQFPNYSSELNVNALLLGDSALYLCASSLLTWGDPNNSPLHFGNGTRLTVT.

This clone was seen a few times. CDR3 loop: CASSAWDSPNEKLFF. The CDR3 region has the DNA TGTGCCAGCAGTGCATGGGACAGCCCTAATGAAAAACTGTTTTTT. The chain uses TRBV6-1 and TRBJ1-4, with TRBD1 identical over 7 bases. The CDR3 totals 15 residues. J gave up 3 bases and V 4 bases, and 5 bases lay outside the gene matches. Germline CDR1 reads MNHNS; CDR2 reads SASEGT.

The gene calls are TRBV2 and TRBJ1-2, with TRBD1 matching 8 bases. From germline, CDR1 is SNHLY and CDR2 FYNNEI. The CDR3 extends over 13 amino acids. The junction had 6 bases not matched to a gene; V was cut back by 5 bases and J by 7 bases. The CDR3 loop is CASSRQGAAGYTF. CDR3 nucleotide sequence: TGTGCCAGCAGTCGCCAGGGGGCGGCTGGCTACACCTTC. The complete variable domain, with remaining parts taken from reference TRBV2 and TRBJ1-2, reads EPEVTQTPSHQVTQMGQEVILRCVPISNHLYFYWYRQILGQKVEFLVSFYNNEISEKSEIFDDQFSVERPDGSNFTLKIRSTKLEDSAMYFCASSRQGAAGYTFGSGTRLTVV.

Only one count was recorded for this clone. V usage is TRBV9 and J usage is TRBJ1-2, with 10 bases matching TRBD1. The CDR3 extends over 16 amino acids. Germline V CDR1 and CDR2: SGDLS, YYNGEE. The ends lost 3 bases at V and 4 bases at J; junction bases unmatched: 9. For the CDR3, the DNA is TGTGCCAGCAGCGCCTCCGGGACAGGGGTCGTCTATGGCTACACCTTC. It is translated as CASSASGTGVVYGYTF.

This rearrangement joins TRBV11-2 to TRBJ2-3; no clear D. Germline V lookup: CDR1 SGHAT, CDR2 FQNNGV. Trimming stripped 3 bases from V and 8 bases from J, with 6 bases between. This CDR3 has 11 amino acids. The CDR3 DNA reads TGTGCCAGCAGCTTCGTCCTTACGCAGTATTTT. It is translated as CASSFVLTQYF.

This chain links TRBV5-1 with TRBJ1-1, with D tentatively TRBD1 (6 bases). Germline CDR1 SGHRS, CDR2 YFSETQ. The CDR3 sequence is 14 residues long. Trimming pared 4 bases from V and 4 bases from J, leaving 14 bases between. The CDR3 bases are TGCGCCAGCAGCGCGACACAGGGCTCCACTGAAGCTTTCTTT. Its protein product is CASSATQGSTEAFF. The variable domain in full, with the rest retrieved from reference TRBV5-1 and TRBJ1-1, is KAGVTQTPRYLIKTRGQQVTLSCSPISGHRSVSWYQQTPGQGLQFLFEYFSETQRNKGNFPGRFSGRQFSNSRSEMNVSTLELGDSALYLCASSATQGSTEAFFGQGTRLTVV.

The chain employs TRBV7-9 and TRBJ2-1; 14 nucleotides line up with TRBD2. Trimming removed 1 base from V and 8 bases from J; junction bases left unmatched: 7. The CDR3 runs to 17 residues. Germline V gene data show CDR1 as SEHNR and CDR2 as FQNEAQ (reference sequence). CDR3 nucleotide sequence: TGTGCCAGCAGCTTAGGGGGACTAGCGGGGGCGAAGGATGAGCAGTTCTTC. Protein product: CASSLGGLAGAKDEQFF.

The chain employs TRBV19 and TRBJ2-2; 16 bases align to TRBD2. V lost 5 bases to trimming and J lost 5 bases; unmatched junction nucleotides: 2. The CDR3 has 16 residues. From germline, CDR1 is LNHDA and CDR2 SQIVND (reference sequence). The CDR3 is CASSEGLAGGTGELFF. In DNA, the CDR3 is TGTGCCAGTAGTGAGGGACTAGCGGGGGGGACCGGGGAGCTGTTTTTT.

This clone was seen just once. The J gene is TRBJ2-1, the V gene TRBV10-3, with D unresolved. There are 12 residues in the CDR3. V gave up 4 bases and J gave up 4 bases, with 5 bases separating them. The V gene's germline CDR1 is ENHRY and CDR2 SYGVKD. CDR3 amino acids: CAISGAYNEQFF. Written as DNA, the CDR3 is TGTGCCATCAGTGGGGCATACAATGAGCAGTTCTTC.

CDR3 region: CASSQSFGGLASPLHF. The CDR3 nucleotides read TGCGCCAGCAGCCAAAGTTTCGGGGGATTGGCTTCACCCCTCCACTTT. This chain connects TRBV4-1 to TRBJ1-6; weak D call: TRBD1 (5 bases). The germline V gene has CDR1 MGHRA and CDR2 YSYEKL. The CDR3 spans 16 residues. Trimming left V 2 bases short and J 9 bases short, with 17 bases between.

Only a few counts were recorded for this clone. This sequence joins TRBV4-1 and TRBJ2-5, with D perhaps matching TRBD2 (6 bases). The CDR3 length is 16 residues. V was pared by 4 bases and J by 4 bases, with 19 bases between. Germline V lookup: CDR1 MGHRA, CDR2 YSYEKL. In nucleotides, the CDR3 is TGCGCCAGCAGCCCCAGTGGGACTCCCTCTACAGAGACCCAGTACTTC. This translates into CASSPSGTPSTETQYF.

This clone came up once. V is TRBV6-5 and J is TRBJ2-5; D remains unclear. The CDR3 covers 12 residues. Germline loops: CDR1 MNHEY, CDR2 SVGAGI. Trimming removed 0 bases at V and 7 bases at J, with 6 bases between. CDR3 nucleotide sequence: TGTGCCAGCAGTTACTCGTCGGGGACCCAGTACTTC. Its translation is CASSYSSGTQYF.

This chain joins TRBV19 and TRBJ1-1; D is uncertain. Looked up from germline, CDR1 is LNHDA and CDR2 is SQIVND (reference sequence). The CDR3 is 11 residues long. V was pared by 1 base and J by 10 bases, with 7 bases between. The CDR3 DNA reads TGTGCCAGTAGTATAGGGGCCCTAGCTTTCTTT. This translates into CASSIGALAFF.

This clone was detected a few times. This chain joins TRBV6-5 and TRBJ1-6; D is undetermined. This CDR3 is built from 15 residues. Trimming pared 0 bases from V and 7 bases from J, leaving 10 bases between. Germline-derived CDR1 and CDR2 are MNHEY and SVGAGI. The DNA of the CDR3 is TGTGCCAGCAGTTACTCGGGGAGTGGAAATTCACCCCTCCACTTT. This translates into CASSYSGSGNSPLHF.

J is TRBJ2-3 and V is TRBV6-5, with 12 bases that match TRBD2. Losses at the gene ends were 2 bases for V and 2 bases for J; bases not matched to a gene: 2. Germline-derived CDR1 and CDR2 are MNHEY and SVGAGI. The CDR3 sequence is 16 residues long. The CDR3 spells CASSYGLAGPTDTQYF. The CDR3 DNA reads as TGTGCCAGCAGTTACGGACTAGCGGGGCCCACAGATACGCAGTATTTT.

The chain combines TRBV5-1 with TRBJ2-2; no definite D call. Trimming shortened V by 1 base and J by 2 bases, and 3 bases separated the two germline ends. The CDR3 totals 13 residues. Per germline, CDR1 SGHRS and CDR2 YFSETQ. The CDR3 DNA sequence: TGCGCCAGCAGCTTGTTAAACACCGGGGAGCTGTTTTTT. This translates into CASSLLNTGELFF.

V is TRBV29-1 and J is TRBJ1-4, with 7 positions matching TRBD1. CDR1 is SQVTM, CDR2 ANQGSEA, per germline. The CDR3 contains 14 residues. V trimming: 7 bases; J trimming: 3 bases; junction bases outside the gene matches: 8. CDR3 bases: TGCAGCGCGCAGGGGGGCGCGGCTAATGAAAAACTGTTTTTT. Encoded protein: CSAQGGAANEKLFF.

In its sample, this clone was seen a few times. This chain's CDR3 is CASSELAGGLAKNIQYF. Here the CDR3 DNA reads TGTGCCAGCAGTGAGCTAGCGGGGGGACTAGCCAAAAACATTCAGTACTTC. The chain has TRBV6-1 and TRBJ2-4; TRBD2 matches 11 bases. Germline values: CDR1 MNHNS, CDR2 SASEGT. CDR3 length: 17 residues. The J segment lost 0 bases and the V segment lost 3 bases, leaving 4 bases of the junction unmatched.

The chain is built from TRBV10-2 and TRBJ1-5; D not certain. CDR3 size: 14 residues. Germline V gene lookup returns CDR1 WSHSY and CDR2 SAAADI. The V end was cut by 4 bases, the J end by 1 base, with 8 bases between. The CDR3 region has the DNA TGCGCCAGCAGTGCGGCAGGAAGCAATCAGCCCCAGCATTTT. It is translated as CASSAAGSNQPQHF.